One sample yielded the 11 T cell receptor beta chains listed below, sequenced in a study of T cell responses to AZD1222 COVID-19 vaccine. Some clones are missing from TCRdb's copy, which holds only in-frame ones; the method was immunoSEQ multiplex PCR. The sample consists of roughly 98,000 clones, approximately 91% of them appearing once. Specimen: peripheral blood, collected 28 days after the second AZD1222 dose. These receptors came from an adult who received the AZD1222 COVID-19 vaccine.

V is TRBV6-5 and J is TRBJ2-7; the D call may be TRBD1 or TRBD2 (6 bases each). Per the germline V gene, CDR1 is MNHEY and CDR2 is SVGAGI. Trimming cost V 0 bases and J 1 base, with 13 bases left between them. CDR3 size: 16 residues. The CDR3 loop reads CASSYSGGGWSYEQYF. The DNA of the CDR3 is TGTGCCAGCAGTTACTCCGGAGGGGGGTGGTCCTACGAGCAGTACTTC.

A few counts support this clone. V and J are TRBV28 and TRBJ1-4, with 9 bases identical to TRBD1. CDR1 MDHEN and CDR2 SYDVKM come from the germline V gene. The J segment lost 5 bases and the V segment lost 7 bases, leaving 8 bases of the junction unmatched. CDR3 length: 15 amino acids. The CDR3 loop reads CASNVAGTGNEKLFF. CDR3 sequence (DNA): TGTGCCAGCAACGTCGCCGGGACAGGGAATGAAAAACTGTTTTTT.

The rearrangement links TRBV2 to TRBJ1-5; unclear D gene. Germline CDR1 SNHLY, CDR2 FYNNEI. There are 12 residues in the CDR3. Trimming shortened V by 6 bases and J by 7 bases, and 10 bases separated the two germline ends. CDR3 region: CASRGSGQPQHF. CDR3 coding DNA: TGTGCCAGCAGGGGATCGGGGCAGCCCCAGCATTTT.

The J gene is TRBJ2-5, the V gene TRBV5-6; tentatively, D is TRBD1 (6 bases). Germline CDR1 is SGHDT and CDR2 is YYEEEE. Deletions cut 8 bases from V and 4 bases from J, with 24 bases between. This CDR3 contains 16 residues. CDR3 sequence: CASLLLTGIQGETQYF. The CDR3 nucleotides are TGTGCCAGTCTCCTCCTAACAGGGATTCAGGGAGAGACCCAGTACTTC.

This clone has only a few counts. V usage is TRBV6-1 and J usage is TRBJ1-5; the D gene is possibly TRBD1 (5 bases). Germline values: CDR1 MNHNS, CDR2 SASEGT. With 0 bases removed from V and 4 bases from J, the gap between germline ends came to 10 bases. The CDR3 has 15 amino acids. The CDR3 nucleotides are TGTGCCAGCAGTGAAGCGTTATGGGGGAATCAGCCCCAGCATTTT. It specifies CASSEALWGNQPQHF.

The V and J genes are TRBV5-4 and TRBJ1-1, with 10 bases matching TRBD1. V lost 2 bases, J lost 10 bases, and 8 bases stayed unmatched. Germline CDR1 SGHNT, CDR2 YYREEE (reference sequence). The CDR3 runs 14 residues. The chain's CDR3 is CASSFPGTGVGAFF. The CDR3, as DNA: TGTGCCAGCAGCTTTCCCGGGACAGGGGTTGGAGCTTTCTTT. The full variable domain, completed using reference TRBV5-4 and TRBJ1-1, is ETGVTQSPTHLIKTRGQQVTLRCSSQSGHNTVSWYQQALGQGPQFIFQYYREEENGRGNFPPRFSGLQFPNYSSELNVNALELDDSALYLCASSFPGTGVGAFFGQGTRLTVV.

The rearrangement uses TRBV5-4 and TRBJ2-2; a weak D match, TRBD2 (5 bases). Germline CDR1 reads SGHNT; CDR2 reads YYREEE (reference sequence). This CDR3 contains 14 residues. The germline V and J ends were trimmed by 3 bases and 7 bases, with 13 bases remaining between them. The CDR3 protein is CASSWASRGGELFF. DNA for the CDR3: TGTGCCAGCAGCTGGGCCTCACGGGGCGGGGAGCTGTTTTTT.

At least ten counts were recorded for this clone. Different DNA sequences within this sample yield the same CDR3. This chain joins TRBV20-1 and TRBJ2-1, with D perhaps matching TRBD1 (5 bases). CDR1 is DFQATT and CDR2 is SNEGSKA in the germline V gene (reference sequence). The V end lost 3 bases, the J end lost 5 bases, and 11 bases lay between the germline ends. The CDR3 contains 13 residues. The CDR3 here is CSASGSRDNEQFF. CDR3 sequence (DNA): TGCAGTGCTAGTGGCTCCAGGGACAATGAGCAGTTCTTC.

CDR3 nucleotide sequence: TGTGCCAGCTCACCACTCTCTAGCGGGAGTAATTTCGGGGAGCTGTTTTTT. As protein: CASSPLSSGSNFGELFF. The chain has TRBV18 and TRBJ2-2; TRBD2 matches at 10 bases. The CDR3 is made up of 17 amino acids. Germline V gene lookup returns CDR1 KGHSH and CDR2 LQKENI. Trimming took 1 base from V and 7 from J; bases not matched to a gene: 9.

The J gene is TRBJ2-7, the V gene TRBV3-1 (or the pseudogene TRBV3-2), with D perhaps matching TRBD2 (5 bases). Per germline, CDR1 LGHDT and CDR2 YNNKEL (reference sequence). This CDR3 is 15 amino acids long. Deletions cut 2 bases from V and 5 bases from J, with 16 bases between. The CDR3 loop is CASSQMGRHGDEQYF. Written as DNA, the CDR3 is TGTGCCAGCAGCCAAATGGGGAGACACGGGGACGAGCAGTACTTC.

The chain is built from TRBV11-3 and TRBJ2-7; unclear D gene. This CDR3 is built from 19 residues. CDR1 is SGHNT and CDR2 is YENEEA in the germline V gene. Trimming cost V 1 base and J 9 bases, with 31 bases left between them. CDR3 sequence reads: CASSLGVEALVGIIVRQYF. The CDR3, as DNA: TGTGCCAGCAGCTTAGGGGTCGAGGCGCTGGTGGGGATAATCGTACGGCAGTACTTC.